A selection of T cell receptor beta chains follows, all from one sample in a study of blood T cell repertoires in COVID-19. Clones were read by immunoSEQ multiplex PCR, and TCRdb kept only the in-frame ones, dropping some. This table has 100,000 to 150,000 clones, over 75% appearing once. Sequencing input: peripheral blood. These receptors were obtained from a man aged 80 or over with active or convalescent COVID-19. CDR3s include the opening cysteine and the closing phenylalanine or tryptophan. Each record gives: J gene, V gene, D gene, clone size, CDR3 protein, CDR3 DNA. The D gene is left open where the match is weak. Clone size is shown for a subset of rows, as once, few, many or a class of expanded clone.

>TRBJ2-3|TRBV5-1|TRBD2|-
CASSTLLAGTDTQYF
TGCGCCAGCAGCACACTACTAGCGGGAACAGATACGCAGTATTTT
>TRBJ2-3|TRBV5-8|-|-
CASSPRDTQYF
TGTGCCAGCAGCCCTAGGGATACGCAGTATTTT
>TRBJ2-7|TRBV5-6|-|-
CASSSPFRGVYEQYF
TGTGCCAGCAGCTCACCGTTCCGGGGTGTCTACGAGCAGTACTTC
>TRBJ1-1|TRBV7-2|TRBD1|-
CASSLTQGTEAFF
TGTGCCAGCAGCTTAACACAGGGGACTGAAGCTTTCTTT
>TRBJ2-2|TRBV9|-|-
CASSARTVNIGELFF
TGTGCCAGCAGCGCCCGGACAGTTAACATCGGGGAGCTGTTTTTT
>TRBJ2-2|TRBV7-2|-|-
CASSPRDRNRGGELFF
TGTGCCAGCAGCCCCCGAGACAGGAATCGAGGCGGGGAGCTGTTTTTT
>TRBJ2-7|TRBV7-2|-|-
CASSPGIRRRGYEQYF
TGTGCCAGCAGCCCCGGAATTCGAAGGAGGGGCTACGAGCAGTACTTC
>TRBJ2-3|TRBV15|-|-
CAIQGSGRLDTQYF
TGTGCCATCCAGGGGTCAGGTCGCCTGGATACGCAGTATTTT
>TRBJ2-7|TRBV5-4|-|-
CASSRGLDYEQYF
TGTGCCAGCAGCCGAGGTCTGGACTACGAGCAGTACTTC
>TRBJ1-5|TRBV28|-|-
CASTQQGTFGQPQHF
TGTGCCAGCACCCAACAGGGCACCTTCGGTCAGCCCCAGCATTTT
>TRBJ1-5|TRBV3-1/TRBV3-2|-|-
CASSQGRYQPQHF
TGTGCCAGCAGCCAAGGCAGATATCAGCCCCAGCATTTT
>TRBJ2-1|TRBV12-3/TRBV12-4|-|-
CASSQTPNNEQFF
TGTGCCAGCAGTCAAACTCCCAACAATGAGCAGTTCTTC
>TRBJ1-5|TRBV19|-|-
CASSTGTSSNQPQHF
TGTGCCAGTAGTACAGGGACAAGCAGCAATCAGCCCCAGCATTTT
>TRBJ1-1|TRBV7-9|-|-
CASTKQGSAEAFF
TGTGCCAGCACCAAACAGGGAAGTGCTGAAGCTTTCTTT
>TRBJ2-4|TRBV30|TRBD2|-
CAWSAGGVDIQYF
TGTGCCTGGTCGGCGGGGGGCGTGGACATTCAGTACTTC
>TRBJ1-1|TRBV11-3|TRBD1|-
CASSQGGQASTEAFF
TGTGCCAGCAGCCAGGGAGGACAGGCGAGCACTGAAGCTTTCTTT
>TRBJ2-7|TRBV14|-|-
CASSHRNSYEQYF
TGTGCCAGCAGTCACAGGAATTCCTACGAGCAGTACTTC
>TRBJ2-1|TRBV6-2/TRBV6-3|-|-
CASSPRVYNEQFF
TGTGCCAGCAGCCCCCGGGTTTACAATGAGCAGTTCTTC
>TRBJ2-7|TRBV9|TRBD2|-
CASSVDGGRAYEQYF
TGTGCCAGCAGCGTAGATGGCGGGAGGGCCTACGAGCAGTACTTC
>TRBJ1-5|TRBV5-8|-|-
CASSLDQRGYQPQHF
TGTGCCAGCAGCTTGGACCAAAGGGGGTATCAGCCCCAGCATTTT
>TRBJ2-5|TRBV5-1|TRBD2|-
CASSQGTSGGIETQYF
TGCGCCAGCAGCCAAGGGACTAGCGGAGGCATAGAGACCCAGTACTTC
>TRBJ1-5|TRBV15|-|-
CATSTREVRQPQHF
TGTGCCACCAGCACCCGGGAAGTAAGGCAGCCCCAGCATTTT
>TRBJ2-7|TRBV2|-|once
CASSGDSPTYEQYF
TGTGCCAGCAGTGGTGATAGTCCCACCTACGAGCAGTACTTC
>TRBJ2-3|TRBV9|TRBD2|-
CASSPGTSGSTDTQYF
TGTGCCAGCAGCCCAGGGACTAGCGGATCCACAGATACGCAGTATTTT
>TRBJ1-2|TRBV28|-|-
CASSLGRGALGYTF
TGTGCCAGCAGTTTGGGGCGGGGGGCTCTGGGCTACACCTTC
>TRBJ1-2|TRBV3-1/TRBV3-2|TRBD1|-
CASSQDKPNEGTGGELHYGYTF
TGTGCCAGCAGCCAAGACAAACCTAACGAAGGGACAGGGGGCGAACTTCACTATGGCTACACCTTC
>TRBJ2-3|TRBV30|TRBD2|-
CAWTGGGAFGTDTQYF
TGTGCCTGGACAGGCGGGGGGGCCTTTGGCACAGATACGCAGTATTTT
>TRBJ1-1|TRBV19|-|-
CASSIDSAGAEAFF
TGTGCCAGTAGTATAGATTCGGCGGGGGCTGAAGCTTTCTTT
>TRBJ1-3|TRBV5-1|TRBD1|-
CASSPLSGTGSGNTIYF
TGCGCCAGCAGCCCCTTGTCGGGGACAGGCTCTGGAAACACCATATATTTT
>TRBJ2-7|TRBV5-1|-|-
CASRTQGEASYEQYF
TGCGCCAGCCGAACGCAGGGCGAGGCCTCCTACGAGCAGTACTTC
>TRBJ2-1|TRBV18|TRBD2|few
CASSRLPSGTYNEQFF
TGTGCCAGCTCCCGCCTTCCTAGCGGGACGTACAATGAGCAGTTCTTC
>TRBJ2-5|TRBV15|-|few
CATSRGRGTQETQYF
TGTGCCACCAGCAGAGGTAGGGGGACCCAGGAGACCCAGTACTTC
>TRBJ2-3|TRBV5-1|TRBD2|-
CASSRSGRAQIITDTQYF
TGCGCCAGCAGCCGTAGCGGGAGGGCCCAAATCATCACAGATACGCAGTATTTT
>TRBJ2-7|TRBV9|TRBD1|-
CASSVGTGAYEQYF
TGTGCCAGCAGCGTAGGGACAGGGGCCTACGAGCAGTACTTC
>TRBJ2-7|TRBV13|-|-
CASRRSGSSYEQYF
TGTGCCAGCAGAAGGTCAGGCTCATCCTACGAGCAGTACTTC
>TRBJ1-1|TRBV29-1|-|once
CSVEEGTEAFF
TGCAGCGTTGAGGAGGGCACTGAAGCTTTCTTT
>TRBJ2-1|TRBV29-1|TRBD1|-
CSVVARGQVNEQFF
TGCAGCGTTGTGGCCAGGGGGCAAGTCAATGAGCAGTTCTTC
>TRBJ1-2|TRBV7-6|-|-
CASSLQGNYGYTF
TGTGCCAGCAGCTTACAGGGGAACTATGGCTACACCTTC
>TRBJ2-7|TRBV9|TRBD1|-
CASRGTGLEQYF
TGTGCCAGCAGGGGGACAGGTCTTGAGCAGTACTTC
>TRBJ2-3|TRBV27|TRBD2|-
CASSLAAGAGTDTQYF
TGTGCCAGCAGTTTAGCGGCGGGAGCGGGCACAGATACGCAGTATTTT
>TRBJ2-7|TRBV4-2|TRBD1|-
CASSQGISAGGAYEQYF
TGTGCCAGCAGCCAAGGGATATCGGCAGGGGGAGCTTACGAGCAGTACTTC
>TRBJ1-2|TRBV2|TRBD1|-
CASILGQFDGYTF
TGTGCCAGCATCTTGGGACAGTTCGATGGCTACACCTTC
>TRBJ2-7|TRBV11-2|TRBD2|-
CASSLDGLAGVEQYF
TGTGCCAGCAGCTTAGACGGGCTAGCGGGAGTCGAGCAGTACTTC
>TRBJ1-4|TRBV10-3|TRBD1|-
CAIRQGIVGEKLFF
TGTGCCATCCGACAGGGGATCGTCGGTGAAAAACTGTTTTTT
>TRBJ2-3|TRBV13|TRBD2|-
CASRRAGAGRDTQYF
TGTGCCAGCAGACGAGCGGGGGCCGGGCGGGATACGCAGTATTTT
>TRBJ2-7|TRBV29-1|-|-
CSAARGAREQYF
TGCAGCGCCGCTCGGGGGGCAAGAGAGCAGTACTTC
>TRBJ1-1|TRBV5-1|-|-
CASSLKQGGLRTEAFF
TGCGCCAGCAGCTTAAAACAAGGGGGTTTAAGGACTGAAGCTTTCTTT
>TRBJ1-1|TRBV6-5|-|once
CASSPETGNTEAFF
TGTGCCAGCAGTCCCGAGACAGGGAACACTGAAGCTTTCTTT
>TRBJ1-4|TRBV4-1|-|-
CASSQGQTATNEKLFF
TGCGCCAGCAGCCAAGGACAGACCGCAACTAATGAAAAACTGTTTTTT
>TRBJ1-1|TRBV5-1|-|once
CASSLGLRGRLRATEAFF
TGCGCCAGCAGCTTGGGCCTCAGGGGCCGCCTCCGAGCCACTGAAGCTTTCTTT
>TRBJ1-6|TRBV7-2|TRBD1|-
CASTVQGTNSPLHF
TGTGCCAGCACCGTACAGGGGACTAATTCACCCCTCCACTTT
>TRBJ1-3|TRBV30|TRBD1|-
CAWSTGQGWKNTIYF
TGTGCCTGGAGCACAGGACAGGGATGGAAAAACACCATATATTTT
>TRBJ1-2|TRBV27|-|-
CASAVSWQGQSYTF
TGTGCCAGCGCAGTTTCCTGGCAGGGGCAAAGCTACACCTTC
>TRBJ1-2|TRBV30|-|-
CAWSVSRNYGYTF
TGTGCCTGGAGTGTAAGCCGGAACTATGGCTACACCTTC
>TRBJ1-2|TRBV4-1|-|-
CASSPAGRDYGYTF
TGCGCCAGCAGCCCCGCCGGGAGAGACTATGGCTACACCTTC